This TCR beta chain was recorded in a study of molecular identifiers for immune sequencing clone quantification (dated by TCRdb to 2017 to 2018). Study-level background: In a replicate experiment, RNA from around 20,000 or 100,000 naive CD8 T cells was split into five aliquots, four of which were sequenced. This methods study used CD8 T cells to benchmark TCR RNA copy counting and molecular-identifier clustering-based TCR repertoire sequencing (MIDCIRS).

Germline trimming: 2 bases from V, 2 bases from J; junction bases outside gene matches: 5. Its CDR3 holds 15 amino acids, cysteine through phenylalanine. Only CDR3 DNA remains: 45 bases, in frame from the first base. CDR1 and CDR2, per the germline V gene, are MNHEY and SVGAGI. Library generation was performed with PCR. The sequencer listed for this sample is Illumina HiSeq 4000. Bulk TCR libraries were generated as previously described, with the TCR primers listed in Table S5 used. Total RNA was purified with the Qiagen AllPrep DNA/RNA kit. Before any analysis, reads coming from multiple sequencing runs of the same library were combined into one pool. Processing in the source paper ran as follows. Reads were retained only if their TCR constant sequence matched exactly, and those retained reads were trimmed to 150 nt and grouped according to their 12-nt molecular barcodes. Reads within each barcode group were sub-clustered using a 15% Levenshtein threshold, and quality-weighted consensus sequences were constructed for each RNA molecule. Non-functional sequences were filtered out, along with any lower-count sequence sitting one edit away from another sequence. Based on a fit of two negative binomial distributions, barcode sub-clusters having less than 20% of the maximum read count were discarded. TCRdb reprocessing: public reads trimmed at Q25 with fastp, clones called with MiXCR, in-frame beta chains kept. Each entry merges the rows of one CDR3 protein and shows their most common DNA and genes. V and J calls and clone size were set by TCRdb, not the authors. Present in this sample are about half a million distinct CDR3 sequences, 20% to 25% of which were seen just once. The ten biggest clones cover around 0.84% of the sample.

Naive CD8 T cell libraries were made from around 18,000 to 910,000 sorted cells using 10%, 30% or 50% of purified RNA. Naive CD8 T cells were FACS-sorted as CD8+CD4-CCR7+CD45RA+ on a BD FACSAria II into RLT Plus buffer. To test detection sensitivity, Jurkat RNA equivalent to approximately ten TCR copies was spiked into samples of about 19,000-1,000,000 naive CD8 T cells. CD8 T cells were enriched with RosetteSep CD8+ T Cell Enrichment Cocktail and Ficoll-Paque, followed by ACK red cell lysis. Beyond this particular receptor, the publication reports: Without barcode sub-clustering, chimeric consensus sequences inflated TCR diversity; chimeras reached as high as 47%. In CMV-specific effector cells, clones with more than 20 RNA copies contained over 99% of molecules, whereas in naive cells such clones contained under 1% of molecules. Spiked-in Jurkat TCR RNA equal to a single cell's worth was reported to be detectable even within 1,100,000 naive CD8 T cells. The sizes of highly expanded clones could end up underestimated when identical TCR molecules share a barcode. Modeling indicated roughly 3.2 TCR RNA copies recovered per cell, compared with 7.5 to 10 by digital PCR, which implies a capture efficiency of 25% to 35%. The naive libraries included spiked-in Jurkat TCR RNA (roughly 11 copies' worth), and this RNA is not part of the donor repertoire.

As to this clonotype: Its cognate antigen has yet to be identified. No much larger clonotype is one base removed from it; base qualities were not supplied.

This sequence was found in a human donor in good health. Some libraries in this study had Jurkat cell RNA spiked in. The sequence is built from TRBV6-5 and TRBJ2-7, with 8 bases matching TRBD1. The sequenced material came from naive CD8+ T cells from blood, with Jurkat cell RNA spiked in. Reading the label with the study, this specimen's cell subset or site is: FACS-sorted CD8+CD4-CCR7+CD45RA+ naive T cells. The CDR3 here reads CASSYVRDRTYEQYF. The DNA sequence is given as TGTGCCAGCAGTTACGTCCGGGACAGGACCTACGAGCAGTACTTC.